The 30 T cell receptor beta chains below were found in one sample sequenced in a study of blood T cell repertoires in COVID-19. Data came from immunoSEQ multiplex PCR; TCRdb stores just in-frame clones and leaves some out. Of around 77,000 clones in the sample, approximately 80% are singletons; the top ten hold 6.9%. Sequenced material: peripheral blood. The source is a man aged 25-45 years with COVID-19, enrolled during active disease.

This clone appeared a single time. CDR3 coding DNA: TGTGCCAGCAGCACGCAAGTACGGGGCACAGATACGCAGTATTTT. It yields the protein CASSTQVRGTDTQYF. This chain uses TRBV2 with TRBJ2-3; D unclear. The CDR3 runs to 15 residues. V was cut by 6 bases and J by 1 base, with 14 bases left in between. Germline V gene lookup returns CDR1 SNHLY and CDR2 FYNNEI.

The chain links TRBV19 to TRBJ2-5; TRBD1 matches 7 bases. V dropped 7 bases and J dropped 3; count of bases not matched to a gene: 5. The CDR3 spans 13 residues. In germline, CDR1 is LNHDA, CDR2 SQIVND (reference sequence). The CDR3 DNA is TGTGCCAGTATAGGCAGGGGGAAAGAGACCCAGTACTTC. Amino acids: CASIGRGKETQYF.

The chain links TRBV29-1 to TRBJ1-5; D ambiguous. Germline CDR1 reads SQVTM; CDR2 reads ANQGSEA. The V gene lost 3 bases and the J gene lost 6 bases, with 12 bases spanning the gap. CDR3 size: 13 residues. The chain's CDR3 is CSVEFASGQPQHF. The CDR3 DNA reads as TGCAGCGTTGAGTTCGCGTCAGGTCAGCCCCAGCATTTT.

The gene calls are TRBV4-3 and TRBJ2-2, with 8 bases aligning to TRBD1. Trimming removed 6 bases from V and 2 bases from J; junction bases left unmatched: 5. The CDR3 is made up of 15 amino acids. CDR1 is LGHNA and CDR2 is YSLEER in the germline V gene. The CDR3 region has the DNA TGCGCCAGCAGGACAGGGGTCTTTAACACCGGGGAGCTGTTTTTT. Translated: CASRTGVFNTGELFF.

The rearrangement uses TRBV2 and TRBJ2-3, with 9 bases aligning to TRBD1. The CDR3 consists of 16 residues. The junction had 11 bases not matched to a gene; V was cut back by 6 bases and J by 4 bases. The germline V gene has CDR1 SNHLY and CDR2 FYNNEI. CDR3 DNA: TGTGCCAGCAGGATACAACAGGGGGCGCTGGCAGATACGCAGTATTTT. It is translated as CASRIQQGALADTQYF.

The V and J genes are TRBV11-2 and TRBJ2-6; TRBD1 matches at 11 bases. This CDR3 has 18 residues. The germline V gene encodes CDR1 SGHAT and CDR2 FQNNGV. V trimming: 3 bases; J trimming: 2 bases; junction bases outside the gene matches: 6. The CDR3 protein is CASSFLPGQGAGANVLTF. The CDR3 DNA reads TGTGCCAGCAGCTTTTTACCGGGACAGGGGGCTGGGGCCAACGTCCTGACTTTC. Complete variable domain (other parts from reference TRBV11-2 and TRBJ2-6): EAGVAQSPRYKIIEKRQSVAFWCNPISGHATLYWYQQILGQGPKLLIQFQNNGVVDDSQLPKDRFSAERLKGVDSTLKIQPAKLEDSAVYLCASSFLPGQGAGANVLTFGAGSRLTVL.

The DNA for the CDR3 is TGCGCCAGCCGGGAACCCAGCACAGATACGCAGTATTTT. The encoded protein is CASREPSTDTQYF. The chain uses TRBV5-1 and TRBJ2-3, with D possibly being TRBD2 (5 bases). There are 13 residues in the CDR3. Deletions cut 7 bases from V and 0 bases from J, with 9 bases between. Per germline, CDR1 SGHRS and CDR2 YFSETQ. Full variable domain (remainder filled in from reference TRBV5-1 and TRBJ2-3): KAGVTQTPRYLIKTRGQQVTLSCSPISGHRSVSWYQQTPGQGLQFLFEYFSETQRNKGNFPGRFSGRQFSNSRSEMNVSTLELGDSALYLCASREPSTDTQYFGPGTRLTVL.

This CDR3 reads CASTFEETQYF. The CDR3 DNA is TGTGCCAGCACCTTCGAAGAGACCCAGTACTTC. The V gene is TRBV2, the J gene TRBJ2-5, with D hard to call. CDR1 and CDR2 (germline): SNHLY, FYNNEI. CDR3 size: 11 residues. Trimming removed 7 bases at V and 3 bases at J, with 6 bases between.

The chain is built from TRBV2 and TRBJ1-1, with D unclear. Trimming shortened V by 2 bases and J by 6 bases, and 4 bases separated the two germline ends. The CDR3 runs 11 residues. The V gene's germline CDR1 is SNHLY and CDR2 FYNNEI. The CDR3 nucleotides are TGTGCCAGCAGTGAACGCGCTGAAGCTTTCTTT. Protein: CASSERAEAFF.

The V call is TRBV9, the J call TRBJ1-3; possibly TRBD1 for D (5 bases). Germline CDR1 is SGDLS and CDR2 is YYNGEE. This CDR3 region has 14 residues. V shed 4 bases and J shed 4 bases, with 12 bases lying between them. In DNA, the CDR3 is TGTGCCAGCAGCCCGCGGGACCCCGGAAACACCATATATTTT. This gives the protein CASSPRDPGNTIYF.

V and J are TRBV7-8 and TRBJ2-7; 10 nucleotides agree with TRBD2. The V gene's germline CDR1 is SGHVS and CDR2 FQNEAQ. CDR3 length: 15 residues. The J segment lost 6 bases and the V segment lost 5 bases, leaving 10 bases of the junction unmatched. CDR3 DNA sequence: TGTGCCAGCAGCGCCCCTAGCGGGAGTACGGGCGAGCAGTACTTC. Encoded protein: CASSAPSGSTGEQYF.

The genes are TRBV4-2 and TRBJ1-1, with D uncertain. The CDR3 runs 13 residues. CDR1 is LGHNA and CDR2 is YNFKEQ in the germline V gene. V lost 1 base to trimming and J lost 3 bases, with 6 bases between them. Here the CDR3 reads CASSQARDTEAFF. CDR3 nucleotide sequence: TGTGCCAGCAGCCAAGCCCGGGACACTGAAGCTTTCTTT.

This sequence joins TRBV4-3 and TRBJ1-5; D possibly corresponds to TRBD1 (5 bases). Germline V lookup: CDR1 LGHNA, CDR2 YSLEER. This CDR3 has 15 amino acids. Deletions cut 0 bases from V and 6 bases from J, with 12 bases between. CDR3 residues: CASSQDYRGGQPQHF. Written as DNA, the CDR3 is TGCGCCAGCAGCCAAGATTACCGGGGGGGTCAGCCCCAGCATTTT.

The gene calls are TRBV12-3 or TRBV12-4 and TRBJ1-2; possible D gene TRBD1, 6 bases. The CDR3 has 13 amino acids. Trimming stripped 5 bases from V and 1 base from J, with 8 bases between. The CDR3 loop reads CASSRTVNYGYTF. The CDR3 nucleotides are TGTGCCAGCAGTCGGACAGTTAACTATGGCTACACCTTC.

V and J are TRBV30 and TRBJ1-6; 7 nucleotides line up with TRBD1. The V segment lost 2 bases and the J segment 12 bases; nucleotides outside the gene matches: 7. Germline V gene data show CDR1 as GTSNPN and CDR2 as SVGIG (reference sequence). This CDR3 is 13 amino acids long. The CDR3 DNA is TGTGCCTGGAGTCTGGCAGGGGGACTACCCCTCCACTTT. It yields the protein CAWSLAGGLPLHF.

V gene TRBV4-1 combines with J gene TRBJ1-6, with a weak D call TRBD1 (6 bases). Deletions cut 3 bases from V and 7 bases from J, with 10 bases between. The CDR3 consists of 14 residues. In germline, CDR1 is MGHRA, CDR2 YSYEKL. Here the CDR3 reads CASSQQGWNSPLHF. In DNA form, the CDR3 reads TGCGCCAGCAGCCAGCAGGGGTGGAATTCACCCCTCCACTTT.

The V and J genes are TRBV11-2 and TRBJ2-5; D is possibly TRBD1 (6 bases). Germline values: CDR1 SGHAT, CDR2 FQNNGV. The CDR3 runs 15 residues. V lost 1 base and J lost 5, with 14 bases in between. CDR3 sequence: CASSLARGMMETQYF. CDR3 bases: TGTGCCAGCAGCTTAGCCAGGGGTATGATGGAGACCCAGTACTTC.

The V gene is TRBV19, the J gene TRBJ1-5, with a possible D match to TRBD1 (5 bases). Trimming took 8 bases from V and 6 from J, leaving 14 bases between them. This CDR3 spans 13 amino acids. Germline CDR1 and CDR2: LNHDA and SQIVND (reference sequence). The CDR3 is CASLGQGVQPQHF. As DNA, the CDR3 is TGTGCCAGTCTGGGGCAGGGCGTTCAGCCCCAGCATTTT.

This chain joins TRBV28 and TRBJ2-1; 11 positions match TRBD1. The germline V gene encodes CDR1 MDHEN and CDR2 SYDVKM. V lost 4 bases, J lost 4 bases, and 6 bases stayed unmatched. This CDR3 contains 16 residues. Here the CDR3 reads CASSSQDRGPYNEQFF. The CDR3, as DNA: TGTGCCAGCAGTTCCCAGGACAGGGGGCCTTACAATGAGCAGTTCTTC.

V is TRBV15 and J is TRBJ2-7; 12 nucleotides match TRBD2. The CDR3 is 15 amino acids. V lost 4 bases to trimming and J lost 8 bases; unmatched junction nucleotides: 9. The germline CDR1 and CDR2 sequences are LNHNV and YYDKDF (reference sequence). CDR3: CATSTGGTSGLQQYF. DNA of the CDR3: TGTGCCACCAGCACCGGCGGGACTAGCGGGCTTCAGCAGTACTTC.

The rearrangement links TRBV9 to TRBJ2-2; 7 bases line up with TRBD1. J was trimmed by 6 bases and V by 2 bases; bases with no gene match: 7. The length of the CDR3 is 15 residues. Germline V gene lookup returns CDR1 SGDLS and CDR2 YYNGEE. For the CDR3, the DNA is TGTGCCAGCAGCGTCCGACAGGGAAACGCCGGGGAGCTGTTTTTT. Translated, it gives CASSVRQGNAGELFF.

The V and J genes are TRBV6-2 or TRBV6-3 and TRBJ1-2; a possible D gene is TRBD1 (5 bases). The length of the CDR3 is 14 residues. Trimming removed 1 base at V and 6 bases at J, with 12 bases between. Per the germline V gene, CDR1 is MNHEY and CDR2 is SVGEGT. Written as DNA, the CDR3 is TGTGCCAGCAGTTACTGGGGCCGGACCCATGGCTACACCTTC. Amino acids: CASSYWGRTHGYTF.

The V and J genes are TRBV7-2 and TRBJ2-4; D is perhaps TRBD1 (6 bases). The CDR3 is 17 residues long. The germline V gene encodes CDR1 SGHTA and CDR2 FQGNSA. The germline V and J ends were trimmed by 2 bases and 0 bases, with 14 bases remaining between them. This chain's CDR3 is CASSLTGQLIAKNIQYF. CDR3 nucleotides: TGTGCCAGCAGCTTAACCGGACAGTTAATAGCCAAAAACATTCAGTACTTC.

This chain uses TRBV5-1 with TRBJ2-5, with TRBD1 matching 11 bases. V trimming: 3 bases; J trimming: 4 bases; junction bases outside the gene matches: 8. Germline-derived CDR1 and CDR2 are SGHRS and YFSETQ. The CDR3 is made up of 16 amino acids. The CDR3 DNA is TGCGCCAGCAGCTACGGACAGGGGGCTCTTCGAGAGACCCAGTACTTC. Translation: CASSYGQGALRETQYF. The full variable domain, completed using reference TRBV5-1 and TRBJ2-5, is KAGVTQTPRYLIKTRGQQVTLSCSPISGHRSVSWYQQTPGQGLQFLFEYFSETQRNKGNFPGRFSGRQFSNSRSEMNVSTLELGDSALYLCASSYGQGALRETQYFGPGTRLLVL.

The J gene is TRBJ1-5, the V gene TRBV8-1. TRBV8-1 is a listed pseudogene. The CDR3 sequence is 18 residues long. The CDR3 here is CGSASAAPGLCSNQPQHF. The CDR3 DNA follows: TGTGGCAGTGCATCCGCAGCCCCCGGACTGTGTAGCAATCAGCCCCAGCATTTT.

V usage is TRBV24-1 and J usage is TRBJ2-3; D possibly corresponds to TRBD2 (6 bases). V was shortened by 5 bases and J by 6 bases, with 20 bases between the two germline ends. Germline CDR1 reads KGHDR; CDR2 reads SFDVKD. The CDR3 sequence is 16 residues long. CDR3 DNA sequence: TGTGCCACCAGTGCCTCGGGCGGCGGGAAGGGGGATACGCAGTATTTT. Its translation: CATSASGGGKGDTQYF.

The chain combines TRBV5-1 with TRBJ2-5, with 7 positions matching TRBD1. This CDR3 region has 15 residues. V was pared by 3 bases and J by 1 base, with 6 bases of the junction left unmatched. The V gene's germline CDR1 is SGHRS and CDR2 YFSETQ. CDR3 DNA sequence: TGCGCCAGCAGCTCTCTACAGGGGTTCCAAGAGACCCAGTACTTC. It specifies CASSSLQGFQETQYF. The full variable domain, its missing parts supplied by reference TRBV5-1 and TRBJ2-5, is KAGVTQTPRYLIKTRGQQVTLSCSPISGHRSVSWYQQTPGQGLQFLFEYFSETQRNKGNFPGRFSGRQFSNSRSEMNVSTLELGDSALYLCASSSLQGFQETQYFGPGTRLLVL.

The V call is TRBV5-5, the J call TRBJ1-2; D may be TRBD1 (6 bases). CDR1 and CDR2 from the germline V gene are SGHKS and YYEKEE (reference sequence). V lost 4 bases and J 3 bases, leaving 13 bases between the germline ends. This CDR3 region has 14 residues. CDR3 bases: TGTGCCAGCAGCCCTGAGGGGGGGTACTATGGCTACACCTTC. Its translation is CASSPEGGYYGYTF.

The sample holds one count of this clone. This rearrangement joins TRBV4-2 to TRBJ1-3; D remains unclear. Germline loops: CDR1 LGHNA, CDR2 YNFKEQ. The CDR3 runs to 15 residues. The germline V and J ends were trimmed by 0 bases and 1 base, with 7 bases remaining between them. CDR3 amino acids: CASSQDRRSGNTIYF. CDR3 nucleotides: TGTGCCAGCAGCCAAGATAGGCGGTCTGGAAACACCATATATTTT.

The chain couples TRBV2 to TRBJ2-2; 14 nucleotides agree with TRBD2. After removal of 4 bases from V and 7 bases from J, the junction contained 8 bases not matched to a gene. The germline gives CDR1 SNHLY, CDR2 FYNNEI. The CDR3 has 17 residues. CDR3 amino acids: CASSALRTSGRNGELFF. CDR3 DNA sequence: TGTGCCAGCAGTGCCCTCCGGACTAGCGGGAGGAACGGGGAGCTGTTTTTT.